The 7 T cell receptor beta chains presented below share a single source sample, sequenced in a study of cytomegalovirus exposure and HLA in healthy donors listed by TCRdb under 2017. Libraries were constructed by the immunoSEQ multiplex PCR assay. For the multiplex PCR, a mixture combining 60 forward primers for TCR Vbeta segments and 13 reverse primers for TCR Jbeta segments was used. The clones in this table, taken by TCRdb from immuneACCESS, are in-frame only. Not every clone is retained; where verified, under half of the shortfall comes from an unresolved V gene, and the cause of the rest is unknown. This sample holds 55,000 to 85,000 clones; more than 70% were observed only once. The ten largest account for around an eighth of the sample. Sequenced material: PBMCs. These receptors all come from a woman aged 35 to 49 in good health and CMV-seropositive.

This clone was counted a few times. The rearrangement uses TRBV6-5 and TRBJ2-1; the match to TRBD2 covers 9 bases. This CDR3 has 15 residues. Germline V gives CDR1 MNHEY, CDR2 SVGAGI. The trim removed 5 bases at V and 7 bases at J, leaving 9 bases unmatched. CDR3 amino acids: CASSLQRGAFNEQFF. Written as DNA, the CDR3 is TGTGCCAGCAGTCTACAGCGGGGGGCATTTAATGAGCAGTTCTTC.

The chain has TRBV7-8 and TRBJ2-7; D is ambiguous. The V end was cut by 2 bases, the J end by 5 bases, with 7 bases between. CDR3 size: 12 residues. Germline CDR1 reads SGHVS; CDR2 reads FQNEAQ. CDR3 DNA: TGTGCCAGCAGCTTAAACCGGGACGAGCAGTACTTC. Translation gives CASSLNRDEQYF.

The chain couples TRBV19 to TRBJ2-3; 10 bases align to TRBD2. Trimming at V came to 10 bases and at J to 2 bases, leaving 6 bases not matched to a gene. There are 14 residues in the CDR3. CDR1 is LNHDA and CDR2 is SQIVND in the germline V gene (reference sequence). As DNA, the CDR3 is TGTGCCACTAAACTAGCGGGGTTCACAGATACGCAGTATTTT. This sequence encodes CATKLAGFTDTQYF.

The rearrangement links TRBV2 to TRBJ1-1; no firm D call. Trimming removed 7 bases from V and 0 bases from J, with 9 bases in between. This CDR3 is built from 13 residues. Germline V lookup: CDR1 SNHLY, CDR2 FYNNEI. The CDR3 bases are TGTGCCAGCACAACAACCCTGAACACTGAAGCTTTCTTT. Translated, it gives CASTTTLNTEAFF.

The CDR3 nucleotides read TGTGCCAGCAGCGCAAAACAGGGGGCTGGTGGGAATGAGCAGTTCTTC. It encodes CASSAKQGAGGNEQFF. The chain recombines TRBV7-9 with TRBJ2-1; 9 nucleotides agree with TRBD1. In germline, CDR1 is SEHNR, CDR2 FQNEAQ (reference sequence). The CDR3 loop spans 16 amino acids. V lost 5 bases and J lost 7; bases outside the gene matches: 12.

The chain carries TRBV6-1 and TRBJ2-1; maybe TRBD1 (6 bases). The V gene lost 6 bases and the J gene lost 5 bases, with 11 bases spanning the gap. The CDR3 sequence is 13 residues long. CDR1 MNHNS and CDR2 SASEGT come from the germline V gene. As DNA, the CDR3 is TGTGCCAGCAGCGCCCAGGGGCACAATGAGCAGTTCTTC. This encodes CASSAQGHNEQFF.

This rearrangement joins TRBV6-5 to TRBJ1-4; the match to TRBD1 covers 7 bases. Germline CDR1 is MNHEY and CDR2 is SVGAGI. V shed 3 bases, J shed 2 bases, and the junction held 6 bases outside the gene matches. This CDR3 is built from 16 residues. The CDR3 sequence is CASSYRQGVTNEKLFF. The CDR3 DNA follows: TGTGCCAGCAGTTATAGGCAGGGGGTCACTAATGAAAAACTGTTTTTT.